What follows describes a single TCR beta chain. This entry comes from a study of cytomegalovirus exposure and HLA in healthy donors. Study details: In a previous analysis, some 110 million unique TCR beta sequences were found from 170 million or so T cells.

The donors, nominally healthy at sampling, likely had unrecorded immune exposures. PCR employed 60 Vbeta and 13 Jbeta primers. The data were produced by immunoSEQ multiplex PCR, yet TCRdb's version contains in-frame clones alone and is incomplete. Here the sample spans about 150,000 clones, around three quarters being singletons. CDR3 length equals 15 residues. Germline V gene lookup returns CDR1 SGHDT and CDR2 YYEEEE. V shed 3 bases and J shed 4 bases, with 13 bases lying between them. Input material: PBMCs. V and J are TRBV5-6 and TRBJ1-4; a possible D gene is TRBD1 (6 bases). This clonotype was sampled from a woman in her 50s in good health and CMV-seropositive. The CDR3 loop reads CASSWGHLDNEKLFF. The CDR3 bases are TGTGCCAGCAGCTGGGGACACTTAGATAATGAAAAACTGTTTTTT.